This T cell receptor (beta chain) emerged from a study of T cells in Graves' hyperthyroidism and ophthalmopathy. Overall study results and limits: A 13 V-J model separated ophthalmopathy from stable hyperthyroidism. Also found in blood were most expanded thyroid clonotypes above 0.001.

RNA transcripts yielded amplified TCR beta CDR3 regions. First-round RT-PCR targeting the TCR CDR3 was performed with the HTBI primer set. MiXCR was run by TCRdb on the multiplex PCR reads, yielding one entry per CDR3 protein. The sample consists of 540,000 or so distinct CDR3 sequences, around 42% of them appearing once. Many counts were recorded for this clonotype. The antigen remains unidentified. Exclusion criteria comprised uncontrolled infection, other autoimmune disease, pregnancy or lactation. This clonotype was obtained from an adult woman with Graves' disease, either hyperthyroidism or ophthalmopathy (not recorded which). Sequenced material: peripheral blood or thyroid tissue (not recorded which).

The CDR3 is CASSAGTLVNTEAFF. The CDR3 nucleotides read TGTGCCAGCAGTGCCGGGACATTGGTGAACACTGAAGCTTTCTTT. The chain combines TRBV6-1 with TRBJ1-1, with TRBD1 as a possible D gene (6 bases). Germline CDR1 reads MNHNS; CDR2 reads SASEGT. The CDR3 consists of 15 residues. Trimming removed 4 bases at V and 0 bases at J, with 12 bases between.